Sequencing of this T cell receptor beta chain was carried out in a study of cytomegalovirus exposure and HLA in healthy donors (dated by TCRdb to 2015 to 2018). About the full investigation: In an earlier analysis of 587 of the donors, approximately 260 Gb of sequence data and 100 million or so unique TCR beta sequences from about 179 million T cells were reported. Approximately 300 gigabases of sequencing data and approximately 91 million unique TCR sequences made up an early release that covered 500 to 700 HLA-typed donors. Of the approximately 370 genotyped donors, 70% to 90% were placed in the genetic ancestry cluster associated with self-reported Caucasian donors. The aim of the study was to test whether cataloging public T cell receptors could identify signatures of past pathogen exposure. The study profiled the T cell repertoires of more than 500 subjects by immunosequencing and related them to cytomegalovirus serostatus. Along with the roughly 700-subject first cohort, a separate validation cohort of around 110 different subjects was used. The study combined high-throughput TCR immunosequencing, statistical association of individual TCRs with disease status, and machine learning to predict cytomegalovirus infection status. A later analysis re-analyzed previously published TCR beta repertoires from about 600 donors and added high-resolution HLA genotyping to study TCR occurrence patterns. In the later analysis, no new phenotypic data were used to find candidate immune exposures; instead, reliance was placed on TCR beta sequences and their occurrence across donors. An earlier analysis of around 540 of the donors applied high-throughput TCR beta sequencing to assess whether each TCR beta V gene segment acted as functional or pseudogenic. Donor age, sex, ethnicity and CMV serostatus were compiled together with the repertoire data. Genome-wide SNP genotypes for about three fifths of the roughly 670 donors were used in a later genetic analysis, which treated that subset as a discovery cohort. Every repertoire in the discovery cohort had been generated on one and the same sequencing platform. Both class I and class II loci were covered by HLA typing, at four-digit resolution. The number of donors typed differed by locus, with about 629-630 for A, B, C, DRB1 and DQB1, roughly 520 for DQA1, approximately 580 for DPA1, and around 450 for DPB1. Because of strong linkage in the cohort, four to six DR-DQ haplotypes were treated as single units for association and clustering. Across some 400 genotyped donors of the cohort, an average of roughly 200,000 unique TCR beta nucleotide sequences per donor were sequenced, and 15% to 20% of those sequences were non-productive.

Points on this clone: The target of this receptor is not known. No much larger clone exists at a distance of one base, and base qualities are not known.

The cohort was made up of 500 to 850 healthy bone marrow donors. All cohort members were sampled while nominally healthy, although unrecorded immune exposures were likely present. The donor tested CMV seropositive and was one of the 289 seropositive cohort members. Each donor provided a peripheral blood sample, and peripheral blood mononuclear cells were used for TCR beta sequencing. The Qiagen DNeasy Blood Extraction Kit was used to extract genomic DNA from the blood cell samples. What the research found in general, with its limitations: When HLA alleles, especially DR and DQ, strongly co-occurred, TCR associations were difficult to assign to individual alleles. Linkage disequilibrium might explain the correlated functional status among segregating V segments, but an unknown experimental factor could not be ruled out. A further reported finding was that TCR beta sequences accurately predicted the HLA-A and HLA-B alleles for most subjects in the first cohort. According to a later analysis, TCR association rates differed among HLA loci, with DRB1 alleles showing the most associated TCRs and HLA-C alleles showing the fewest. A total of roughly 160 TCR beta chains were listed by the study as associated with cytomegalovirus. Sequencing depth was assumed to be roughly uniform across donors in the presence/absence analyses, though that assumption may not hold. HLA typing was unavailable for some donors at each locus, so association tests used only the typed subset. While some public TCRs were present in many individuals, most TCR sequences turned up only very rarely across donors. A few of the identified cytomegalovirus-associated TCR beta chains were confirmed in vitro to be specific for cytomegalovirus antigens. Cytomegalovirus status was reported to be diagnosed by the classifier with high specificity and sensitivity in both the original and validation cohorts. According to a later analysis, most CMV-associated TCR beta chains appeared to be HLA-restricted, and the HLA associations seemed to be driven largely by CMV exposure. In a later analysis, HLA-associated TCR beta chains were found to be more clonally expanded and to have lower generation probabilities than equally common non-associated chains. The earlier analysis of 587 of the donors excluded approximately 15 rarely observed V segments, including chromosome 9 orphons, because counts were too low. The authors suggested that the approach could potentially be extended to other disease states and immunological phenotypes. Specific HLA alleles were associated with 15,000 to 20,000 TCR beta sequences at a false discovery rate of 0.05 in a later analysis. Some IMGT-functional V segments, including TRBV6-2 and TRBV6-3, could not be told apart with the 87-base-pair reads, so those segments were excluded. A cluster of highly shared sequence variants was judged likely to represent a technical artifact of the sequencing pipeline. For the cohort, immune exposure information was limited to CMV serostatus. In an earlier analysis of fewer than 700 of the donors, most TCR beta V segments appeared in productive rearrangements about 90% or about 30% of the time, broadly matching IMGT annotations. Compared with the roughly 720-donor mean, donors in an Asian-associated ancestry cluster had fewer N-insertions in productive TCRs, according to a later genetic analysis. The cohort was sequenced for TCR beta chains only, and without alpha or paired-chain data the features that could be detected were limited. In a later analysis, several top co-occurrence clusters were reported to appear linked to parvovirus B19, influenza, CMV and Epstein-Barr virus. In a later genetic analysis, a missense DCLRE1C variant was associated with V-gene and J-gene trimming of TCR beta chains, and the association was replicated in an independent cohort.

V is clipped by 0 bases and J by 8 bases, and the sequence between their germline boundaries is 12 bases long. Looking up the germline V gene yields CDR1 SGHRS and CDR2 YFSETQ. From cysteine to phenylalanine, the CDR3 is 14 amino acids long. The sequence is cut down to CDR3 DNA, 42 bases in frame from base 1. Libraries were constructed by the immunoSEQ multiplex PCR assay. A mixture of 60 forward primers for TCR Vbeta segments and 13 reverse primers for TCR Jbeta segments was used in the multiplex PCR. The CDR3 region of rearranged TCR beta genes was amplified from genomic DNA by a multiplex PCR assay. The Illumina HiSeq System was used to sequence the amplified TCR beta libraries as 87-base-pair reads. The original pipeline was this. A later analysis tallied 75 million to 95 million unique TCR beta chains across the 666 repertoires, and some 10 million of those chains were shared by two or more donors. Raw reads were error-corrected and collapsed into unique sequences by a nearest-neighbor algorithm in which closely related sequences were merged to remove PCR and sequencing errors. CDR3 sequences were aligned to IMGT reference sequences to assign V, D and J gene segments. For a sequence to be retained, a match of at least six nucleotides was required to both a V gene segment and a J gene segment. Rearrangements were called productive when the CDR3 lacked stop codons and stayed in frame with V and J; all others were non-productive. Following IMGT convention, CDR3 was defined as the stretch from the second conserved V-encoded cysteine to the conserved J-encoded phenylalanine. Sequences without an unambiguous match to a single V gene segment were excluded from the earlier analysis of several hundred of the donors. An earlier analysis of under 750 of the donors called V segments functional above 56.7% productive rearrangements and segregating when the between-donor standard deviation exceeded 5%. A statistical classification framework was built to diagnose cytomegalovirus status from the catalog of TCR beta chain sequences. A later analysis assigned V and J genes by comparing TCR nucleotide sequences with IMGT/GENE-DB human TR gene sequences. The TCRdist pipeline was used in a later analysis to assign CDR3 sequences and most-parsimonious VDJ recombination scenarios. A later analysis defined each TCR beta chain by its CDR3 amino acid sequence plus V-gene family, and excluded reads lacking a unique V-gene family. To address suspected cross-contamination and a sequencing artifact, a later analysis removed approximately 600 highly shared, low-generation-probability nucleotide sequences. A later analysis calculated a clonal expansion index for each public chain from normalized within-repertoire ranks of inferred template counts. Generation probabilities in a later analysis came from a VDJ recombination model fitted to out-of-frame rearrangements, and those results were checked against IGoR. In a later analysis, hypergeometric tests were used to score TCR-TCR, TCR-HLA and TCR-CMV co-occurrence, with a repertoire-size bias correction applied to TCR pairs. A later analysis estimated false discovery rates by permuting HLA or CMV assignments 20 times. In a later analysis, co-occurring TCRs were grouped with DBSCAN, and TCRdist sequence similarity was added when clustering was performed within HLA-allele-positive subsets. Repertoires with fewer than 30,000 or more than 120,000 public chains were left out of co-occurrence clustering, as were about five repertoires with anomalous nucleotide sharing. Not all clones reach the TCRdb copy of this immuneACCESS table, which keeps in-frame sequences only. Checked studies attribute under half of the gap to unresolved V genes and leave the rest unexplained. The V and J calls and clone size are taken from that table; D and trimming were inferred from the DNA. The sample includes around 140,000 clones, with about 84% observed a single time. The ten largest clones add up to about 6.8% of the sample.

Source material: PBMCs. This receptor chain uses TRBV5-1 and TRBJ2-1; a tentative D call is TRBD2 (5 bases match). The TCR sequence derives from a middle-aged woman in good health and CMV-seropositive. The DNA sequence reads TGCGCCAGCAGCTTGGCGCAGGTCGGGGATGAGCAGTTCTTC. Its protein product is CASSLAQVGDEQFF.